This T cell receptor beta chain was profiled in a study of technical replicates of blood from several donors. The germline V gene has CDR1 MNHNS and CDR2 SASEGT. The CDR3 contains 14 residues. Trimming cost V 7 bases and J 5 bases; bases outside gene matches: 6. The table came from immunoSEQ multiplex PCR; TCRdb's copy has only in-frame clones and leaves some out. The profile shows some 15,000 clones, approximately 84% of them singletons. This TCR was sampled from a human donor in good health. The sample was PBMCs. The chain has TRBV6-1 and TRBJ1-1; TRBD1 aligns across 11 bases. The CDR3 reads CASNPGQGGTEAFF. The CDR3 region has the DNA TGTGCCAGCAATCCGGGACAGGGGGGTACTGAAGCTTTCTTT.